The 12 T cell receptor beta chains given below trace back to one sample, sequenced in a study of CD8 T cells in Susac syndrome. RNA totalling about 0.45 to 1 ug underwent reverse transcription with random hexamers. TCRdb called the immunoSEQ multiplex PCR reads again in MiXCR, with one record for every CDR3 protein. The repertoire holds 50,000 or so distinct CDR3 sequences, with 85% to 95% as singletons. What was sequenced was CD8+ T cells from PBMCs. All receptors derive from a human donor with multiple sclerosis.

This clonotype occurred once. This chain uses TRBV28 with TRBJ2-5; D assignment may be TRBD1 or TRBD2 (5 bases each). V dropped 5 bases and J dropped 2 bases, with 18 bases sitting between them. CDR3 length equals 16 residues. Germline assignment: CDR1 MDHEN and CDR2 SYDVKM. CDR3 DNA: TGTGCCAGCAGTGCCCTGCGGGTAAGGGGACAAGAGACCCAGTACTTC. Its translation is CASSALRVRGQETQYF.

This rearrangement joins TRBV2 to TRBJ1-2; D is uncertain. This CDR3 is 11 amino acids long. Germline-derived CDR1 and CDR2 are SNHLY and FYNNEI. V lost 6 bases to trimming and J lost 4 bases, with 6 bases between them. CDR3 sequence: CASREPYGYTF. The CDR3 DNA is TGTGCCAGCAGGGAACCCTATGGCTACACCTTC.

The chain uses TRBV5-4 and TRBJ2-7; D is perhaps TRBD2 (5 bases). V lost 7 bases, J lost 4 bases, and 12 bases lay in between. The germline V gene encodes CDR1 SGHNT and CDR2 YYREEE (reference sequence). The CDR3 is 12 amino acids. CDR3 amino acids: CASSGYEYEQYF. CDR3 bases: TGTGCCAGCTCGGGGTACGAGTACGAGCAGTACTTC.

This chain links TRBV12-3 or TRBV12-4 with TRBJ2-7, with D possibly TRBD1 on 5 matching bases. The CDR3 loop spans 13 amino acids. V dropped 6 bases and J dropped 5 bases, with 14 bases sitting between them. The CDR3 spells CASRWGGRDEQYF. CDR3 DNA: TGTGCCAGCAGATGGGGCGGACGTGACGAGCAGTACTTC.

As DNA, the CDR3 is TGTGCCAGTAGTTGGGGGTACACCGGGGAGCTGTTTTTT. Protein sequence: CASSWGYTGELFF. The chain joins TRBV19 to TRBJ2-2, with D perhaps given as TRBD1 or TRBD2 (5 bases each). Germline-derived CDR1 and CDR2 are LNHDA and SQIVND (reference sequence). The V end lost 5 bases, the J end lost 3 bases, and 7 bases lay between the germline ends. The CDR3 covers 13 residues.

This chain links TRBV20-1 with TRBJ2-7; no clear D gene. This CDR3 is built from 11 residues. Germline lookup yields CDR1 DFQATT and CDR2 SNEGSKA (reference sequence). Trimming cost V 0 bases and J 6 bases, with 6 bases left between them. CDR3 nucleotides: TGCAGTGCTAGAGAGATTGCCGAGCAGTACTTC. Its protein product is CSAREIAEQYF.

The V and J genes are TRBV28 and TRBJ1-1; D is undetermined. The CDR3 is 13 amino acids. Trimming left V 1 base short and J 11 bases short, with 14 bases between. CDR1 is MDHEN, CDR2 SYDVKM, per germline. CDR3 region: CASSLSGDLEAFF. The CDR3 DNA is TGTGCCAGCAGTTTATCCGGCGATCTTGAGGCTTTCTTT.

The chain combines TRBV16 with TRBJ1-2; TRBD1 might be the D (5 bases). Germline CDR1 reads KGHSY; CDR2 reads FQNENV. Trimming pared 4 bases from V and 5 bases from J, leaving 23 bases between. This CDR3 is built from 17 residues. CDR3 residues: CASSLSRLGTTLYGYTF. The CDR3 DNA reads TGTGCCAGCAGCCTATCAAGACTCGGGACTACGTTGTATGGCTACACCTTC.

The chain carries TRBV4-3 and TRBJ1-3, with 7 nucleotides matching TRBD1. The CDR3 spans 16 residues. Germline V CDR1 and CDR2: LGHNA, YSLEER. Trimming at V came to 3 bases and at J to 1 base, leaving 6 bases not matched to a gene. CDR3 region: CASSQGTAISGNTIYF. The DNA of the CDR3 is TGCGCCAGCAGCCAGGGGACAGCCATTTCTGGAAACACCATATATTTT.

This chain connects TRBV12-3 or TRBV12-4 to TRBJ1-1; perhaps TRBD1 as D (5 bases). Trimming stripped 1 base from V and 11 bases from J, with 14 bases between. The CDR3 is 13 residues long. DNA of the CDR3: TGTGCCAGCAGTTTAGGTCCCAAGGGGCGGGCTTTCTTT. This gives the protein CASSLGPKGRAFF.

The chain carries TRBV6-2 or TRBV6-3 and TRBJ1-1; D perhaps matches TRBD1 (5 bases). The germline V gene has CDR1 MNHEY and CDR2 SVGEGT. The V end lost 2 bases, the J end lost 0 bases, and 13 bases lay between the germline ends. The CDR3 totals 16 residues. CDR3 sequence reads: CASSYALGQVNTEAFF. The DNA of the CDR3 is TGTGCCAGCAGTTACGCTTTAGGACAAGTGAACACTGAAGCTTTCTTT.

The chain joins TRBV2 to TRBJ1-2; D perhaps matches TRBD1 (5 bases). CDR1 is SNHLY, CDR2 FYNNEI, per germline. The ends were cut back, 9 bases at V and 1 base at J, with 12 bases in the middle. The CDR3 sequence is 13 residues long. The CDR3 sequence is CARTDSVNYGYTF. In DNA form, the CDR3 reads TGTGCCAGGACAGATTCTGTTAACTATGGCTACACCTTC.